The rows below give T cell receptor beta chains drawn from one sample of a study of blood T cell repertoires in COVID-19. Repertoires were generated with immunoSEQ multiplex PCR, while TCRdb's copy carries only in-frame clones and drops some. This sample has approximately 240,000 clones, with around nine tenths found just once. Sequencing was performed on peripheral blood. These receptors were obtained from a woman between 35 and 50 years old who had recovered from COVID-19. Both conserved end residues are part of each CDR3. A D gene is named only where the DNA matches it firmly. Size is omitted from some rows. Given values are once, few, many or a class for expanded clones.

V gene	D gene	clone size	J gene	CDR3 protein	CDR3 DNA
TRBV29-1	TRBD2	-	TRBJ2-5	CSVVREGPETQYF	TGCAGCGTTGTGCGGGAGGGCCCAGAGACCCAGTACTTC
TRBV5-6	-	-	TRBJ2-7	CASSSGLPEQYF	TGTGCCAGCAGCTCCGGACTACCCGAGCAGTACTTC
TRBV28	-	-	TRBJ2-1	CASSFRGRGQYNEQFF	TGTGCCAGCAGTTTTAGGGGCAGGGGTCAGTACAATGAGCAGTTCTTC
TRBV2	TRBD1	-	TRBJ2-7	CASSGGQAYEQYF	TGTGCCAGCAGTGGGGGACAGGCCTACGAGCAGTACTTC
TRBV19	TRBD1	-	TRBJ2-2	CASRNDRGAFANTGELFF	TGTGCCAGTCGGAACGACAGGGGGGCCTTTGCGAACACCGGGGAGCTGTTTTTT
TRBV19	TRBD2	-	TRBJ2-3	CASSVLAGAPDTQYF	TGTGCCAGTAGTGTACTAGCGGGAGCTCCAGATACGCAGTATTTT
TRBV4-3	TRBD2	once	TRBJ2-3	CASSQGGGSTDTQYF	TGCGCCAGCAGCCAAGGGGGGGGTAGCACAGATACGCAGTATTTT
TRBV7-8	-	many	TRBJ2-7	CASSLGTENYEQYF	TGTGCCAGCAGCTTAGGGACAGAGAACTACGAGCAGTACTTC
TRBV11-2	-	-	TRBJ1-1	CASTLALNTEAFF	TGTGCCAGCACTCTGGCCCTGAACACTGAAGCTTTCTTT
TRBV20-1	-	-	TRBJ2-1	CSANDRPNEQFF	TGCAGTGCTAATGACAGGCCAAATGAGCAGTTCTTC
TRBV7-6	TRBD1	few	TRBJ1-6	CASSSRPGQNNSPLHF	TGTGCCAGCAGCTCTAGACCGGGACAGAACAATTCACCCCTCCACTTT
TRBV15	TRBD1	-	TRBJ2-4	CATSRAGDWTGPLAKNIQYF	TGTGCCACCAGCAGAGCGGGGGACTGGACAGGGCCCCTAGCCAAAAACATTCAGTACTTC
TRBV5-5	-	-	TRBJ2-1	CASSFLASSYNEQFF	TGTGCCAGCAGCTTTCTAGCCAGCTCCTACAATGAGCAGTTCTTC
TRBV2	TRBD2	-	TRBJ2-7	CASRAGVVSEQYF	TGTGCCAGCAGGGCGGGAGTAGTCTCCGAGCAGTACTTC
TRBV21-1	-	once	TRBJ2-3	CASSKRCVSSGTDTQYF	TGTGCCAGCAGCAAAAGGTGCGTCAGCTCGGGAACAGATACGCAGTATTTT
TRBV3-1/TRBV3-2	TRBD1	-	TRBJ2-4	CASSQKQGNQNIQYF	TGTGCCAGCAGCCAGAAACAGGGGAACCAGAACATTCAGTACTTC
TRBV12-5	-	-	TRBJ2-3	CASGLHGEDTQYF	TGTGCTAGTGGTTTGCACGGGGAGGATACGCAGTATTTT
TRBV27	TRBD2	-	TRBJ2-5	CASSLSRTSDVRETQYF	TGTGCCAGCAGTTTATCCCGAACTAGCGACGTCCGTGAGACCCAGTACTTC
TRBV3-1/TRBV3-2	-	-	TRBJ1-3	CASSQTTGSGNTIYF	TGTGCCAGCAGCCAGACGACAGGTTCTGGAAACACCATATATTTT
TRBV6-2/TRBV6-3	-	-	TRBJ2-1	CASSYLDSAMGNSYNEQFF	TGTGCCAGCAGTTACTTGGATAGCGCCATGGGGAACTCCTACAATGAGCAGTTCTTC
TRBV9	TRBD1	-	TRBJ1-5	CASSAMGQVNQPQHF	TGTGCCAGCAGCGCTATGGGACAGGTGAATCAGCCCCAGCATTTT
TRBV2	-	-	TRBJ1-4	CASRPYSRGGRILEKLFF	TGTGCCAGCAGACCTTATTCCAGGGGCGGGAGGATCCTCGAAAAACTGTTTTTT
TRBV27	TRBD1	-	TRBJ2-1	CASRQQGALDEQFF	TGTGCCAGCAGACAACAGGGGGCGCTTGATGAGCAGTTCTTC
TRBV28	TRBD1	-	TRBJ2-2	CASSLLRGQGLTGELFF	TGTGCCAGCAGTTTATTGCGAGGACAGGGATTGACCGGGGAGCTGTTTTTT
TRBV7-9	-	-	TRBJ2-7	CASSLNMGGESSYEQYF	TGTGCCAGCAGCTTAAATATGGGGGGAGAGAGTTCCTACGAGCAGTACTTC
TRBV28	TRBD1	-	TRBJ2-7	CASSFGTGPYEQYF	TGTGCCAGCAGTTTCGGGACAGGGCCCTACGAGCAGTACTTC
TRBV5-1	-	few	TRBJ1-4	CASSLGQSSFATNEKLFF	TGCGCCAGCAGCTTGGGACAGAGCAGCTTTGCAACTAATGAAAAACTGTTTTTT
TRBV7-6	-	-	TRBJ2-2	CASSLAGNLIGPGELFF	TGTGCCAGCAGCTTGGCAGGGAACTTAATCGGTCCCGGGGAGCTGTTTTTT
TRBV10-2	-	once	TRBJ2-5	CASSVIRQETQYF	TGCGCCAGCAGTGTCATCCGGCAAGAGACCCAGTACTTC
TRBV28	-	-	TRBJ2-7	CASSFPLLNEQYF	TGTGCCAGCAGTTTCCCTTTATTAAACGAGCAGTACTTC
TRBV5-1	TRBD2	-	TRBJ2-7	CASRLTGTSDYEQYF	TGCGCCAGCAGGCTGACCGGGACTAGCGATTACGAGCAGTACTTC
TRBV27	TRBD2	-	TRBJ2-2	CASTFSGRVTGELFF	TGTGCCAGCACTTTTAGCGGGAGGGTCACCGGGGAGCTGTTTTTT
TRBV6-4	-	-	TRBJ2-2	CASRDNRDTGELFF	TGTGCCAGCAGAGACAACAGGGACACCGGGGAGCTGTTTTTT
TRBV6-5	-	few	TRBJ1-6	CASSYGAGVNNSPLHF	TGTGCCAGCAGTTACGGGGCAGGGGTTAATAATTCACCCCTCCACTTT
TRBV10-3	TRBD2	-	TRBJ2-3	CAIRSREGTDTQYF	TGTGCCATCAGGTCCCGGGAGGGCACAGATACGCAGTATTTT
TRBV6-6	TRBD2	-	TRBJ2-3	CATGFGGSGDTQYF	TGTGCCACAGGTTTTGGCGGGAGTGGGGATACGCAGTATTTT
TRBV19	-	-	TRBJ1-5	CASRQEGNQPQHF	TGTGCCAGTAGACAAGAGGGCAATCAGCCCCAGCATTTT
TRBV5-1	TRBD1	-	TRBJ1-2	CASSLQGPGYGYTF	TGCGCCAGCAGCCTACAGGGGCCGGGGTATGGCTACACCTTC
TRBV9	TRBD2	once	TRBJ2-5	CASSVVGGGAGETQYF	TGTGCCAGCAGCGTAGTTGGCGGGGGGGCCGGAGAGACCCAGTACTTC
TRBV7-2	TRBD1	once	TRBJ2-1	CASSSQGLPGHNNEQFF	TGTGCCAGCAGCTCACAGGGGCTCCCGGGACATAACAATGAGCAGTTCTTC
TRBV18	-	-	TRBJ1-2	CASSSRQADGYTF	TGTGCCAGCTCATCAAGACAGGCCGATGGCTACACCTTC